One T cell receptor beta chain is described in this entry. Antigen specificity is unknown. The sample comes from a study of beta chain features in type 1 diabetes. Reverse transcribing all isolated RNA meant expressed TCRB transcripts were sequenced. Measured with immunoSEQ multiplex PCR; TCRdb has only the in-frame clones, and not every one. This repertoire shows hundreds of thousands of clones, 13% found once; its top ten account for 0.022%. Broader study findings: Shortening that was moderate but significant affected the TCRB CDR3s of Type 1 diabetes patients in all four CD4+ subsets.

The V end lost 0 bases, the J end lost 4 bases, and 7 bases lay between the germline ends. CDR1 is MNHEY and CDR2 is SVGAGI in the germline V gene. The CDR3 is 15 residues long. The sample comprised naive CD4+ T cells from blood. This receptor was taken from a man aged 18 to 29 with type 1 diabetes. The chain recombines TRBV6-5 with TRBJ1-6, with D possibly matching TRBD1 (6 bases). The CDR3 DNA follows: TGTGCCAGCAGTTACTCCGGACAGTATAATTCACCCCTCCACTTT. Protein sequence: CASSYSGQYNSPLHF.